The 9 T cell receptor beta chains below come from one sample, sequenced in a study of blood T cells in healthy people across ages. Sample-barcoded 5' priming and a J-beta primer mix drove a second PCR of roughly 6 to 12 cycles. TCRdb re-derived calls from the 5' RACE reads in MiXCR, one entry per CDR3 protein. The data contain approximately 1.5 million distinct CDR3 sequences, about 31% of them singletons. Sample: blood. Receptor source: a woman in her twenties or thirties in good health.

J is TRBJ1-2 and V is TRBV4-1, with D possibly being TRBD1 (6 bases). V lost 0 bases, J lost 12 bases, and 20 bases lay in between. The CDR3 is 15 residues long. Germline CDR1 is MGHRA and CDR2 is YSYEKL. The CDR3 here is CASSQDQGSGAGDTF. The DNA for the CDR3 is TGCGCCAGCAGCCAAGATCAGGGTTCGGGGGCAGGGGACACCTTC.

Only one count was recorded for this clonotype. V gene TRBV4-1 combines with J gene TRBJ1-2; 9 positions match TRBD1. Germline V gene sequence: CDR1 MGHRA, CDR2 YSYEKL. This CDR3 has 17 amino acids. V was pared by 0 bases and J by 3 bases, with 8 bases of the junction left unmatched. The CDR3 bases are TGCGCCAGCAGCCAAGATTTTACAGGGGGCAAGGACTATGGCTACACCTTC. This sequence encodes CASSQDFTGGKDYGYTF.

The chain carries TRBV7-2 and TRBJ1-4; D unclear. This CDR3 is 15 amino acids long. V gave up 2 bases and J gave up 2 bases, with 9 bases separating them. Germline CDR1 SGHTA, CDR2 FQGNSA. Here the CDR3 DNA reads TGTGCCAGCAGCTTATTGGTTCAGACTAATGAAAAACTGTTTTTT. Translating it yields CASSLLVQTNEKLFF.

This clonotype showed up just a few times. The V gene is TRBV20-1, the J gene TRBJ2-7; 9 bases map to TRBD2. This CDR3 is 13 amino acids long. V shed 5 bases and J 5 bases; nucleotides not matched to a gene: 7. Germline values: CDR1 DFQATT, CDR2 SNEGSKA (reference sequence). In DNA, the CDR3 is TGCAGTGCTCTAGCGGGAATAATGGACGAGCAGTACTTC. This gives the protein CSALAGIMDEQYF.

The V call is TRBV20-1, the J call TRBJ1-1; no clear D gene. CDR1 and CDR2 from the germline V gene are DFQATT and SNEGSKA (reference sequence). The V end was cut by 7 bases, the J end by 0 bases, with 6 bases between. The CDR3 runs 11 residues. The CDR3 sequence: CSVPLNTEAFF. In nucleotides, the CDR3 is TGCAGTGTCCCGTTGAACACTGAAGCTTTCTTT.

This clonotype was seen a handful of times. This chain uses TRBV15 with TRBJ2-5; D not certain. Trimming shortened V by 0 bases and J by 1 base, and 15 bases separated the two germline ends. The CDR3 sequence is 17 residues long. CDR1 is LNHNV and CDR2 is YYDKDF in the germline V gene (reference sequence). The CDR3 sequence is CATSRDKSPPPQETQYF. The CDR3 bases are TGTGCCACCAGCAGAGATAAGTCCCCGCCCCCCCAAGAGACCCAGTACTTC. Full variable domain (missing parts from reference TRBV15 and TRBJ2-5): DAMVIQNPRYQVTQFGKPVTLSCSQTLNHNVMYWYQQKSSQAPKLLFHYYDKDFNNEADTPDNFQSRRPNTSFCFLDIRSPGLGDTAMYLCATSRDKSPPPQETQYFGPGTRLLVL.

This chain links TRBV24-1 with TRBJ2-5, with 11 bases identical to TRBD2. CDR1 KGHDR and CDR2 SFDVKD come from the germline V gene. The V gene end was trimmed by 7 bases and the J gene end by 3 bases; junction bases not matched to a gene: 6. This CDR3 is built from 15 residues. Here the CDR3 DNA reads TGTGCCACCAGACCCGAACTAGCGGGAGAAGAGACCCAGTACTTC. This codes for CATRPELAGEETQYF.

This clonotype was seen only a few times. V gene TRBV20-1 combines with J gene TRBJ2-3, with 10 bases lining up with TRBD2. Germline V lookup: CDR1 DFQATT, CDR2 SNEGSKA (reference sequence). The ends lost 6 bases at V and 11 bases at J; junction bases unmatched: 14. CDR3 length equals 14 residues. Written as DNA, the CDR3 is TGCAGTGCAACCAAGCTAGCGGGGGAAGTAGAGCAGTATTTT. Its translation is CSATKLAGEVEQYF.

This clonotype was recorded only once. The chain links TRBV27 to TRBJ1-1; TRBD1 is a possible D gene (6 bases). This CDR3 is 14 amino acids long. Per the germline V gene, CDR1 is MNHEY and CDR2 is SMNVEV (reference sequence). Trimming left V 4 bases short and J 3 bases short, with 12 bases between. The CDR3 sequence is CASSCGRGDTEAFF. The DNA of the CDR3 is TGTGCCAGCAGTTGTGGCAGGGGAGACACTGAAGCTTTCTTT.